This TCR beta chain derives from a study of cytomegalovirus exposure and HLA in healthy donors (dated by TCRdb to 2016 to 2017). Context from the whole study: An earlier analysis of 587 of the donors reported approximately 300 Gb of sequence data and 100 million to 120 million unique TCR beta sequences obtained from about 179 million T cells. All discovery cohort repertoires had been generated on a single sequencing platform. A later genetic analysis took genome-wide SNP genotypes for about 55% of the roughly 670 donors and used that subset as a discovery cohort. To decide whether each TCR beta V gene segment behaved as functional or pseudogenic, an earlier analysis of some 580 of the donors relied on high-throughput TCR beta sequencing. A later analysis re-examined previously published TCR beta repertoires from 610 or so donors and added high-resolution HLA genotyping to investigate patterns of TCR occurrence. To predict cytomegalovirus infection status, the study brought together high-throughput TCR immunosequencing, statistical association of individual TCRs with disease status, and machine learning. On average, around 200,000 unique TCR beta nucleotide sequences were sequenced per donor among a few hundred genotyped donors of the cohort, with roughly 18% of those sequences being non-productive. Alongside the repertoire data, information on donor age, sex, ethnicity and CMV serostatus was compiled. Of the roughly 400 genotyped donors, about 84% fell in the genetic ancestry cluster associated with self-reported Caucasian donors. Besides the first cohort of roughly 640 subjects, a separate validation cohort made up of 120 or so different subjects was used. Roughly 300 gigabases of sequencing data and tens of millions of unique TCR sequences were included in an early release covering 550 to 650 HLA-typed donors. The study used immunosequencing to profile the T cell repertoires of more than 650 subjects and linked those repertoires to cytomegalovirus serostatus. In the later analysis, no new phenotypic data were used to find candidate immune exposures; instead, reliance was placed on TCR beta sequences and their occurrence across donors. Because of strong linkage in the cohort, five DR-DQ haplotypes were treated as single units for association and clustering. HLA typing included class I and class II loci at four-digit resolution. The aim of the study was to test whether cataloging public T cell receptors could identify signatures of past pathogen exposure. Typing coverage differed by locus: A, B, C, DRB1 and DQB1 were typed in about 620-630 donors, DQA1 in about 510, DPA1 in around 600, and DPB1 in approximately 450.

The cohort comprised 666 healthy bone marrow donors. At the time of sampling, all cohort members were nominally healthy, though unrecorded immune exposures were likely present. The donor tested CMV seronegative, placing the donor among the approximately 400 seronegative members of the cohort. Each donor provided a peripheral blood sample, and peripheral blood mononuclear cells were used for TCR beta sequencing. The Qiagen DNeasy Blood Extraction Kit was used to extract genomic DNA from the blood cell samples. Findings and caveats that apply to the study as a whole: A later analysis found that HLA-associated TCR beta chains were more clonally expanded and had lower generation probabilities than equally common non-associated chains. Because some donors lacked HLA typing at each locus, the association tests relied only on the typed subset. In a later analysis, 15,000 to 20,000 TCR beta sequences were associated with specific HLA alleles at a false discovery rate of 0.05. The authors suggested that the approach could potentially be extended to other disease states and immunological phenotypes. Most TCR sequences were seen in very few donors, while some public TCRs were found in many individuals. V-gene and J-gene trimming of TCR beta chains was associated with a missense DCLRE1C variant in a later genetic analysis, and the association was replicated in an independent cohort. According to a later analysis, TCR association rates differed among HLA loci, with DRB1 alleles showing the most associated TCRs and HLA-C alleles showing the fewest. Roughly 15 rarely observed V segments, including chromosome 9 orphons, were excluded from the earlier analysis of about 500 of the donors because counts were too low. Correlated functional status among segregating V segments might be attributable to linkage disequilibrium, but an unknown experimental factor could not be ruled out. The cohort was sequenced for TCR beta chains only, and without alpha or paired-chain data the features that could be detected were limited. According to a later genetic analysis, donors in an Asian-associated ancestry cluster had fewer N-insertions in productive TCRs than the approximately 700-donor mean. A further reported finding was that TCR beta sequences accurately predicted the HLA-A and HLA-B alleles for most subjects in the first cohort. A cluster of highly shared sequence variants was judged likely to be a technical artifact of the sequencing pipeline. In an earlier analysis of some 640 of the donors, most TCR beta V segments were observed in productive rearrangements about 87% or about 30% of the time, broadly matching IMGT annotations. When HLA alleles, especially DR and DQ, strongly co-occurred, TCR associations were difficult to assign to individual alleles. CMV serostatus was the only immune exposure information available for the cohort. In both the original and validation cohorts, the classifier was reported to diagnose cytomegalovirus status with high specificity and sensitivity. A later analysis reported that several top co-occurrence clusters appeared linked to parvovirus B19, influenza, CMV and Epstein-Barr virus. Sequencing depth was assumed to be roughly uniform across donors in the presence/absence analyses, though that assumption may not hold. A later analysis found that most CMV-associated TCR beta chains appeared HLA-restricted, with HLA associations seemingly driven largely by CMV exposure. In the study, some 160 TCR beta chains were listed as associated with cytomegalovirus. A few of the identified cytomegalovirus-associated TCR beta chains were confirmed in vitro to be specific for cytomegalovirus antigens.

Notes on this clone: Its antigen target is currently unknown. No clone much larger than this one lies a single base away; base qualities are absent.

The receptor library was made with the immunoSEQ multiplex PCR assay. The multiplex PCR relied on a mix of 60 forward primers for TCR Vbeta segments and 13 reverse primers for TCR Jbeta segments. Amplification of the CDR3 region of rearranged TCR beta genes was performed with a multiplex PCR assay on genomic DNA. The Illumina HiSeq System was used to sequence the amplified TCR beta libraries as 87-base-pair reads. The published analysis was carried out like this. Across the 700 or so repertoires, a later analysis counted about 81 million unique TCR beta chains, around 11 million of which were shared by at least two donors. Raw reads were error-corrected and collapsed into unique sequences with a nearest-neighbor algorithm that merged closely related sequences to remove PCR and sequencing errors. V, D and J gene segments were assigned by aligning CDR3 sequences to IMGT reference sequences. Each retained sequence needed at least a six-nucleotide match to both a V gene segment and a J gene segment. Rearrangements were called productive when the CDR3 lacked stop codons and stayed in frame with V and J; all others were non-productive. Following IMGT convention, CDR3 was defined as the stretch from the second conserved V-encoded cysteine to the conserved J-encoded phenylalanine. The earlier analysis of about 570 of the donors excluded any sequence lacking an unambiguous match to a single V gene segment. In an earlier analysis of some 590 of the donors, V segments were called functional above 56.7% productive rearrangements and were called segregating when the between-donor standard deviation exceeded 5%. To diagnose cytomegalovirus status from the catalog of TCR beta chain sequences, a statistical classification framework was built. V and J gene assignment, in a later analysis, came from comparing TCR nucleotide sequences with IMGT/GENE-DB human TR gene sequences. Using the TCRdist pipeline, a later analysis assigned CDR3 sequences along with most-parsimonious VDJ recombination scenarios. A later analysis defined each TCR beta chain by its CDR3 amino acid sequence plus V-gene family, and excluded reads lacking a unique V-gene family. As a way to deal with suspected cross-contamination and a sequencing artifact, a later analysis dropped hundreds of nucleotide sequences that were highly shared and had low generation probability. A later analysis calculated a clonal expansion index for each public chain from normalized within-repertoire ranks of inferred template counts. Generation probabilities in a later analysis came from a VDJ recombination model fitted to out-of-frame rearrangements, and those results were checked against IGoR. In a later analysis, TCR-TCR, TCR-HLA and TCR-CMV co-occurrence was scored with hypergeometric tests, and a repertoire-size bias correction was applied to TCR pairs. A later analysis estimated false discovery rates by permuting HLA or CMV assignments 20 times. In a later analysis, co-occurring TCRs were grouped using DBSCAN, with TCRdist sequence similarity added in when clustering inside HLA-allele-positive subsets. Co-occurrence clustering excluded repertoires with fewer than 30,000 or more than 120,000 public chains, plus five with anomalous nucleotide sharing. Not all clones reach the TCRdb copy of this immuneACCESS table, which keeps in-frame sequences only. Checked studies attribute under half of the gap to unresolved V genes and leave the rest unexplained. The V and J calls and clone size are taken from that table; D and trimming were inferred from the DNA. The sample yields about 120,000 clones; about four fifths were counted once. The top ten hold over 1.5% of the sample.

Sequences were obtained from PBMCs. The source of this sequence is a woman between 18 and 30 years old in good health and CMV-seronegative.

CDR3 reads: CASSPRQGTEKLFF. The base sequence is TGTGCCAGCTCACCCCGACAGGGAACGGAAAAACTGTTTTTT. The chain joins TRBV18 to TRBJ1-4, with 7 bases in between that match TRBD1. The CDR3 starts with the cysteine, ends with the phenylalanine, and has 14 residues. Only the CDR3 portion is preserved as DNA: 42 bases, with reading frame beginning at the first base. V ends up 3 bases short and J 8 bases short, with an unmatched junction base count of 6. The CDR1 and CDR2 encoded by the germline V gene are KGHSH and LQKENI. Joined to the reference TRBV18 and TRBJ1-4 proteins, this CDR3 gives the full variable domain: NAGVMQNPRHLVRRRGQEARLRCSPMKGHSHVYWYRQLPEEGLKFMVYLQKENIIDESGMPKERFSAEFPKEGPSILRIQQVVRGDSAAYFCASSPRQGTEKLFFGSGTQLSVL.